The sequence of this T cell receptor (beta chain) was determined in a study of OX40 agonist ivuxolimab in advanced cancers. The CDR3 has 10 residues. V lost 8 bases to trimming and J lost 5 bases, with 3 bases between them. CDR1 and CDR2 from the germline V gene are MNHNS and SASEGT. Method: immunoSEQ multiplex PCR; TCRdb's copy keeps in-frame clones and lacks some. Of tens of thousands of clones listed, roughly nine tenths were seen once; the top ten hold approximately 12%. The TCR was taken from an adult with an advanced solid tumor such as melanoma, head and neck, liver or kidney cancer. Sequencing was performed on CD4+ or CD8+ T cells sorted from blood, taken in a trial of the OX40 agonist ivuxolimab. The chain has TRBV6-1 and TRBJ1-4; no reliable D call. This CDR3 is CASWNEKLFF. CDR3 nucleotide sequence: TGTGCCAGCTGGAATGAAAAACTGTTTTTT.